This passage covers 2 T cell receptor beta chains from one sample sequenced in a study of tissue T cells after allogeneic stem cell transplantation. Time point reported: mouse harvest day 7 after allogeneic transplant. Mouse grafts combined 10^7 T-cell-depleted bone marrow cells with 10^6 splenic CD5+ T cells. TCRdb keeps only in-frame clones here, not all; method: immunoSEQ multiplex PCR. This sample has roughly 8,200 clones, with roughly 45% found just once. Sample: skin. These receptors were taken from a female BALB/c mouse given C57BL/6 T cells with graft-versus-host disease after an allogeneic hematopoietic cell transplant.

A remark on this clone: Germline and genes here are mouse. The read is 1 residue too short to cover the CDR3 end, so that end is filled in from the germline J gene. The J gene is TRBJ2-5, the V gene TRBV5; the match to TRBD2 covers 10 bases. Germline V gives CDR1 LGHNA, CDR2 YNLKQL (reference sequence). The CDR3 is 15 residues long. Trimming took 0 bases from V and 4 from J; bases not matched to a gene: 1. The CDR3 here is CASSQDGLGEDTQYF. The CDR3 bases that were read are TGTGCCAGCAGCCAAGATGGACTGGGGGAAGACACCCAGTAC.

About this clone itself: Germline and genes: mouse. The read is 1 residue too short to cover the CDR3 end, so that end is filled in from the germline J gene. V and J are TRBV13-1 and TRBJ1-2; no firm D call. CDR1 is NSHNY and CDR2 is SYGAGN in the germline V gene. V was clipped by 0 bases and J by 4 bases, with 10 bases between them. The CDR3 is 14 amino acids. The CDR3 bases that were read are TGTGCCAGCAGTGATGTGGGGTGGGGCTCCGACTACACC. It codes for CASSDVGWGSDYT. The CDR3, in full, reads CASSDVGWGSDYTF.